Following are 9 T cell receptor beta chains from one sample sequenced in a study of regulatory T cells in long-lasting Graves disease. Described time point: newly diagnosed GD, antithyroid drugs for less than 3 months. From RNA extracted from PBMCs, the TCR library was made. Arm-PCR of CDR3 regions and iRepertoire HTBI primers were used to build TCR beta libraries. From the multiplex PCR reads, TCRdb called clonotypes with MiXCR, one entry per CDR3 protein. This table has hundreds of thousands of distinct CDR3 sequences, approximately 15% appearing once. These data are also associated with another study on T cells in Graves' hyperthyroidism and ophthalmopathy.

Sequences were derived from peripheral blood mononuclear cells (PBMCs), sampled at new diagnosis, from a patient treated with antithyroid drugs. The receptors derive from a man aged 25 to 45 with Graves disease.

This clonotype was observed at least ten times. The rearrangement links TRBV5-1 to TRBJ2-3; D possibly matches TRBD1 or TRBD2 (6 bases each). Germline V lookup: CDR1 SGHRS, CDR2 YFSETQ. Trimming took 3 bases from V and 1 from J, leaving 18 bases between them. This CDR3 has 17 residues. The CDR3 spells CASSSGDTSMGTDTQYF. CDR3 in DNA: TGCGCCAGCAGCTCGGGGGACACTTCAATGGGCACAGATACGCAGTATTTT.

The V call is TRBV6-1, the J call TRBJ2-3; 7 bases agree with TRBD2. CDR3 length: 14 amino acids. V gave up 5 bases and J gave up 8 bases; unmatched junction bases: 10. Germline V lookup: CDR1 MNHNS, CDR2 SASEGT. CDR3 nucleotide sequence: TGTGCCAGCAGTAACGGACTAGTTTCCGTTACGCAGTATTTT. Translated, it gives CASSNGLVSVTQYF.

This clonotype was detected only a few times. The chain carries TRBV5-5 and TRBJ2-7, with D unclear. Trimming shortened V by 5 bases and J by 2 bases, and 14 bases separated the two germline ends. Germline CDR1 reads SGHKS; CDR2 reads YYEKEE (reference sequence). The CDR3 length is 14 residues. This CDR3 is CASRKQTEPYEQYF. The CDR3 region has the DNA TGTGCCAGCAGAAAACAGACCGAACCCTACGAGCAGTACTTC. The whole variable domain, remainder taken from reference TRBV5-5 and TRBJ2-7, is DAGVTQSPTHLIKTRGQQVTLRCSPISGHKSVSWYQQVLGQGPQFIFQYYEKEERGRGNFPDRFSARQFPNYSSELNVNALLLGDSALYLCASRKQTEPYEQYFGPGTRLTVT.

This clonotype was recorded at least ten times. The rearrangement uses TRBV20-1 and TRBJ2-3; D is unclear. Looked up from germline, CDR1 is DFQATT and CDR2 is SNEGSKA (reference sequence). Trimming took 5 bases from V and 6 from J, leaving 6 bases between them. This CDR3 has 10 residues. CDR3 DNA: TGCAGTGCTGTACATGATACGCAGTATTTT. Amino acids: CSAVHDTQYF.

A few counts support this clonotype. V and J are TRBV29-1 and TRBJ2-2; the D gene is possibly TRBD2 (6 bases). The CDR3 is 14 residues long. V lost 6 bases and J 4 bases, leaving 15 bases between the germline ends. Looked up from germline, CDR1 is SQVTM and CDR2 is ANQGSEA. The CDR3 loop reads CSVWGLGGTGELFF. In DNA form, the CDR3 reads TGCAGCGTGTGGGGGTTGGGGGGCACCGGGGAGCTGTTTTTT.

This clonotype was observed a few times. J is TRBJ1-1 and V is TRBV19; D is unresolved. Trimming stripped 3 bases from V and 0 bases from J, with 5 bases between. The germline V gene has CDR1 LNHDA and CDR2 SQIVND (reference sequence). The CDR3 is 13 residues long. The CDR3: CASSITVNTEAFF. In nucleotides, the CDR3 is TGTGCCAGTAGTATCACTGTGAACACTGAAGCTTTCTTT.

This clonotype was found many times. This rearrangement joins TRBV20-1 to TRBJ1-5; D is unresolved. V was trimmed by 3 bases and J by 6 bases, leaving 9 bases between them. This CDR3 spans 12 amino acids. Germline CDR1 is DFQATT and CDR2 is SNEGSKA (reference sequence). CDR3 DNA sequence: TGCAGTGCTAGCCCCCCGGGTCAGCCCCAGCATTTT. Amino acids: CSASPPGQPQHF.

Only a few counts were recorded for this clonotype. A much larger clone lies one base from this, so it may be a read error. The CDR3 reads CAISDLSSYNEQFF. CDR3 nucleotide sequence: TGTGCCATCAGTGACCTTAGCTCCTACAATGAGCAGTTCTTC. The chain joins TRBV10-3 to TRBJ2-1; the D is unclear. Germline V gene lookup returns CDR1 ENHRY and CDR2 SYGVKD. This CDR3 region has 14 residues. The V gene lost 3 bases and the J gene lost 0 bases, with 6 bases spanning the gap.

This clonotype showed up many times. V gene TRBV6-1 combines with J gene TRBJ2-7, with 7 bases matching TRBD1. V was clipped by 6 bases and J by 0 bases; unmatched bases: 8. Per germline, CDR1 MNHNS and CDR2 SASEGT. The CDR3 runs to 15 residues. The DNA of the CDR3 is TGTGCCAGCAGCCCCTACAGGGGTGGCTCCTACGAGCAGTACTTC. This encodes CASSPYRGGSYEQYF.